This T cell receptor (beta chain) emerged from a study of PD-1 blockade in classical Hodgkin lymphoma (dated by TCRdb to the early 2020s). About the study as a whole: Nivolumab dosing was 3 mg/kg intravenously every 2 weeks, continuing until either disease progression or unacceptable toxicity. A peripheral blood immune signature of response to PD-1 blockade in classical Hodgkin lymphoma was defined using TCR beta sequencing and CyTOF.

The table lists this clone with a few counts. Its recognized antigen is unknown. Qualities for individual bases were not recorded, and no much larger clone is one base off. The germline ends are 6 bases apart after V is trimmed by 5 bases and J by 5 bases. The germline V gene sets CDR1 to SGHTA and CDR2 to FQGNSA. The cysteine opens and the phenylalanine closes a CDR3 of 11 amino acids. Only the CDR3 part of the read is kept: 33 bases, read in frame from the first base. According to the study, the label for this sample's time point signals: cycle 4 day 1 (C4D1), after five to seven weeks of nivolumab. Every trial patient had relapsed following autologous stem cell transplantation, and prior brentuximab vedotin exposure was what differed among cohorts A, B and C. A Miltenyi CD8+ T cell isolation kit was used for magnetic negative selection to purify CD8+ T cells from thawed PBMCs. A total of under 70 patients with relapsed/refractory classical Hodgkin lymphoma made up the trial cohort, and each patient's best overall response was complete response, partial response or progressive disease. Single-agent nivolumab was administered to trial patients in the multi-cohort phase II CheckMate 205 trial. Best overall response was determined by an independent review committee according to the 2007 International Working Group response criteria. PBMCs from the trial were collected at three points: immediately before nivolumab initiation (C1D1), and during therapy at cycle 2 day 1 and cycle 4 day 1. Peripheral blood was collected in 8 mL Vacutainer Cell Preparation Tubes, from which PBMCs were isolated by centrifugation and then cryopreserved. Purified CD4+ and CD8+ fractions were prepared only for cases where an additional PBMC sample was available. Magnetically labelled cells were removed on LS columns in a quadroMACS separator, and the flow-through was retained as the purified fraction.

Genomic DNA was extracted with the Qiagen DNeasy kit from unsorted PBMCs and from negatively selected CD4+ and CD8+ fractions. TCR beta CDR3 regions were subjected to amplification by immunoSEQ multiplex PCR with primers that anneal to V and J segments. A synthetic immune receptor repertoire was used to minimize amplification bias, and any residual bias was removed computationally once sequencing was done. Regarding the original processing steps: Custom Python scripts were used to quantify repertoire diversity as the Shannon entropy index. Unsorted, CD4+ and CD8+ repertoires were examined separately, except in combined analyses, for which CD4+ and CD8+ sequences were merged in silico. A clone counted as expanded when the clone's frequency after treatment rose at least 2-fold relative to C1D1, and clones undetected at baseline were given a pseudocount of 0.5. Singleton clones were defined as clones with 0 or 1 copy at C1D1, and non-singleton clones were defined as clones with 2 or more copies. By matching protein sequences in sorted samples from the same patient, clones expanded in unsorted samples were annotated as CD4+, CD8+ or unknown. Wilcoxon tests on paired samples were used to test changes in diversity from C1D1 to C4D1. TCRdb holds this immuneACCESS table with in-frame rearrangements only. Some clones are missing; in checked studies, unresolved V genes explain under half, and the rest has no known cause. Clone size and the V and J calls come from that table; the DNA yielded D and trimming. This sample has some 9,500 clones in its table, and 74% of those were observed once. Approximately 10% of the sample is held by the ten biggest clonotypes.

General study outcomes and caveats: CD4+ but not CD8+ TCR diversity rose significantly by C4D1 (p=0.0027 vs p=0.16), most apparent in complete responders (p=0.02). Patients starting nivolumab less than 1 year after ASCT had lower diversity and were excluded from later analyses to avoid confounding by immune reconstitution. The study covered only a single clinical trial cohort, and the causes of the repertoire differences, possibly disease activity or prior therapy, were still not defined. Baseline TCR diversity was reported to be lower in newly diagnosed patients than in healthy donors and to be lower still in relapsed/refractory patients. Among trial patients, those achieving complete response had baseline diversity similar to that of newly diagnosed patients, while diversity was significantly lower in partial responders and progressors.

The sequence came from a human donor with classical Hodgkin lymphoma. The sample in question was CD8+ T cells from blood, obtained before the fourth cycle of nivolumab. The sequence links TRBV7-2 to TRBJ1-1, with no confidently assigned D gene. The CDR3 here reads CASSARTEAFF. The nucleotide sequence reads TGTGCCAGCAGCGCCCGGACTGAAGCTTTCTTT.